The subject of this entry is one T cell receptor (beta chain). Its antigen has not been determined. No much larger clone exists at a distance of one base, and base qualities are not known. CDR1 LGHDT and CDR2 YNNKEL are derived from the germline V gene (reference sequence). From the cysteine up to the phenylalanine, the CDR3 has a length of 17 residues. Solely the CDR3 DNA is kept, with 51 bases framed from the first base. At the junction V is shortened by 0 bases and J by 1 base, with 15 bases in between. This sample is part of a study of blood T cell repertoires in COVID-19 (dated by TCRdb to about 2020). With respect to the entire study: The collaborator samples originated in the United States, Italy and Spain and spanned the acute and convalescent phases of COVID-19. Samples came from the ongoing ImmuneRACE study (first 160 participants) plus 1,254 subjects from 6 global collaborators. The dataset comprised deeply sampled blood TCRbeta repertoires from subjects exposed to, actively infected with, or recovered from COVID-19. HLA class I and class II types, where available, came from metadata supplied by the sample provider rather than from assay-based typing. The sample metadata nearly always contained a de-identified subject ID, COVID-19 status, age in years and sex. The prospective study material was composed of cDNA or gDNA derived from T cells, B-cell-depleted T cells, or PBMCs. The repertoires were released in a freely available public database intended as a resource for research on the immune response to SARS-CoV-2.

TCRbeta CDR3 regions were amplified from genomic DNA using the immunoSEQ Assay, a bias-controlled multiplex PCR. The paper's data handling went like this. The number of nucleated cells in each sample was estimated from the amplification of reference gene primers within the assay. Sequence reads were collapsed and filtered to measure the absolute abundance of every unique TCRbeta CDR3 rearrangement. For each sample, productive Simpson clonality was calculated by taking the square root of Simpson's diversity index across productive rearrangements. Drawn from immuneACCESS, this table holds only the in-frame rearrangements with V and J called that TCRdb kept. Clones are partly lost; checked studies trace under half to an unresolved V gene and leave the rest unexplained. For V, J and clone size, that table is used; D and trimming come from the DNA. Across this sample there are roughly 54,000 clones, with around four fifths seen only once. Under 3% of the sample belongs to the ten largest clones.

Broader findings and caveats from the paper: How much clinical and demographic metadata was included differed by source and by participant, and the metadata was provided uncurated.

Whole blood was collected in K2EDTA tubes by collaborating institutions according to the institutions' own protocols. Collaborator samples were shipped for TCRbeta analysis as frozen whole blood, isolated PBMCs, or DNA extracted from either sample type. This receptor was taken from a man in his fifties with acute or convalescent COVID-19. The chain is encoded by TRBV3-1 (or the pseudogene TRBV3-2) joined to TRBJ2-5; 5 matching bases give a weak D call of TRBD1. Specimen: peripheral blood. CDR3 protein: CASSQDLVGQSQETQYF. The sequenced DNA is TGTGCCAGCAGCCAAGATTTGGTAGGACAATCCCAAGAGACCCAGTACTTC.